A selection of T cell receptor beta chains follows, all from one sample in a study of post-analysis software for immune sequencing data. TCRdb fed the PCR reads into MiXCR, producing one record per CDR3 protein. The repertoire has roughly 700,000 distinct CDR3 sequences, around 27% of them found once; the top ten carry around 0.55%. Sample: blood. The origin of the receptors is a girl under 18 with multiple sclerosis. CDR3s include the opening cysteine and the closing phenylalanine or tryptophan. D genes are given only for firm matches. Where a row states a size, it is once, few, many or the class of an expanded clone; other rows omit it.

>TRBD2|TRBJ2-4|-|TRBV7-2
TGTGCCAGCAGCTTAGAGCGGGAATTGGGAAAGCAGTACTTC
CASSLERELGKQYF
>-|TRBJ1-1|-|TRBV5-1
TGCGCCAGCAGCATGGGCAGGGAAAAAGCTTTCTTT
CASSMGREKAFF
>TRBD1|TRBJ2-7|few|TRBV29-1
TGCAGCGTTGAAGCCCGGGACAGGGCACCCTACGAGCAGTACTTC
CSVEARDRAPYEQYF
>TRBD2|TRBJ2-7|-|TRBV20-1
TGCAGTGCTATTATCCCAGCGGGAGTCCGGTACTTC
CSAIIPAGVRYF
>-|TRBJ2-4|few|TRBV7-9
TGTGCCAGCAGCCTCACTCAGGCAGACATTCAGTACTTC
CASSLTQADIQYF
>-|TRBJ2-3|few|TRBV7-8
TGTGCCAGCAGCCCCCCGGGCTGGTCGAGCACAGATACGCAGTATTTT
CASSPPGWSSTDTQYF
>TRBD1|TRBJ2-3|-|TRBV6-5
TGTGCCAGCAGTACTCGGGGACAGGGGACTAGCACAGATACGCAGTATTTT
CASSTRGQGTSTDTQYF
>-|TRBJ2-1|few|TRBV6-2/TRBV6-3
TGTGCCAGCAGTTACCCGGGAGGTAGGGGGCCGGACAATGAGCAGTTCTTC
CASSYPGGRGPDNEQFF
>-|TRBJ1-5|few|TRBV12-3/TRBV12-4
TGTGCCAGCAAATTGTCTGACAGGAATAATCAGCCCCAGCATTTT
CASKLSDRNNQPQHF
>-|TRBJ2-1|few|TRBV12-3/TRBV12-4
TGTGCCAGCAGTTTCTATCCATGGCGGGCCGCGGGTAATGAGCAGTTCTTC
CASSFYPWRAAGNEQFF
>TRBD2|TRBJ2-1|-|TRBV20-1
TGCAGTGCTAGAGAGGGTAGCGGGGCCTACAATGAGCAGTTCTTC
CSAREGSGAYNEQFF
>TRBD2|TRBJ2-3|-|TRBV28
TGTGCCAGCAGTACCCACGAACGAGCTAGCGGGAGCGCCCCAGATACGCAGTATTTT
CASSTHERASGSAPDTQYF
>TRBD2|TRBJ2-1|few|TRBV27
TGTGCCAGCAGTTTAGGACTAGCCGGGGTGAGGGAGCAGTTCTTC
CASSLGLAGVREQFF
>TRBD1|TRBJ1-1|-|TRBV29-1
TGCAGCGTTGAAGGTCTTTCGGGACAGGCGGTGATGAACACTGAAGCTTTCTTT
CSVEGLSGQAVMNTEAFF
>TRBD1|TRBJ2-1|-|TRBV24-1
TGTGCCACCAGTGACAGGGACAGGGATGAGCAGTTCTTC
CATSDRDRDEQFF
>-|TRBJ2-4|-|TRBV6-2/TRBV6-3
TGTGCCAGCAGTTACCCGGGGGAAGGACTCGCCAAAAACATTCAGTACTTC
CASSYPGEGLAKNIQYF
>-|TRBJ2-7|few|TRBV5-1
TGCGCCAGCAGCTTGGATGGGGTAGGCGAGCAGTACTTC
CASSLDGVGEQYF
>-|TRBJ2-4|-|TRBV3-1
TGTGCCAGCAGCCAAAGTTTGGGGGGACCCAAAAACATTCAGTACTTC
CASSQSLGGPKNIQYF
>-|TRBJ2-5|few|TRBV5-1
TGCGCCAGCAGCTTGGGCAGCGCGGGCCAGGAGACCCAGTACTTC
CASSLGSAGQETQYF
>-|TRBJ2-4|few|TRBV4-3
TGCGCCAGCAGCCAAGAACACTATTGGCACATTCAGTACTTC
CASSQEHYWHIQYF
>TRBD2|TRBJ2-1|many|TRBV5-1
TGCGCCAGCAGCTTGTTTTCGTGGACTAGCGGCTACAATGAGCAGTTCTTC
CASSLFSWTSGYNEQFF
>-|TRBJ2-1|once|TRBV5-1
TGCGCCAGCAGCTTAATGCGAGGGGCTGGCAATGAGCAGTTCTTC
CASSLMRGAGNEQFF
>-|TRBJ2-3|few|TRBV12-3/TRBV12-4
TGTGCCAGCAGTTTGGGGCTAGTTCGCACAGATACGCAGTATTTT
CASSLGLVRTDTQYF
>-|TRBJ2-2|-|TRBV4-2
TGTGCCAGCAGCCCCGCCGAAGCCTTGGAGCTGTTTTTT
CASSPAEALELFF
>TRBD2|TRBJ2-3|-|TRBV20-1
TGCAGTGCTAGGGGCGATAGCGGGATGGCAGATACGCAGTATTTT
CSARGDSGMADTQYF
>-|TRBJ2-5|many|TRBV12-5
TGTGCTAGTGGGTTGTGGCAAGAAGAGACCCAGTACTTC
CASGLWQEETQYF
>TRBD2|TRBJ2-7|-|TRBV3-1
TGTGCCAGCAGCCAACTAACTAGCGGGAGCGGCGAGCAGTACTTC
CASSQLTSGSGEQYF
>-|TRBJ1-1|-|TRBV7-9
TGTGCCAGCAGCTTAGGAACGGGACGGCTCCAGACTGAAGCTTTCTTT
CASSLGTGRLQTEAFF